A selection of T cell receptor beta chains follows, all from one sample in a study of T cell changes during pregnancy in multiple sclerosis. Data came from immunoSEQ multiplex PCR; TCRdb stores just in-frame clones and leaves some out. Seen here are 45,000 to 55,000 clones, about 91% observed once, and the top ten hold 0.8% to 1%. The sample consisted of peripheral blood, taken after pregnancy. These receptors were collected from a female donor with multiple sclerosis, enrolled in a pregnancy study. The CDR3 runs from the conserved cysteine through the conserved F or W. The D gene is left open where the match is weak. Size values are once, few and many counts, or a class for expanded clones, and some rows have none.

few	TRBV7-6	NA	TRBJ1-3	17	TGTGCCAGCAGCTGGAGGGGAGGGACGGACTCTGGAAACACCATATATTTT	CASSWRGGTDSGNTIYF
NA	TRBV27	TRBD1	TRBJ2-2	15	TGTGCCAGCACCGTGACAGGGGGGACATCCGGGGAGCTGTTTTTT	CASTVTGGTSGELFF
NA	TRBV7-2	NA	TRBJ2-6	13	TGTGCCAGCAGCTACCAGGGGGCCAACGTCCTGACTTTC	CASSYQGANVLTF
NA	TRBV7-8	NA	TRBJ2-7	18	TGTGCCAGCAGCCTTCTTTGGGGTGGGATAAAGGGGGGGGACGAGCAGTACTTC	CASSLLWGGIKGGDEQYF
NA	TRBV5-6	NA	TRBJ1-1	14	TGTGCCAGCAGCTTGAATGGAGCGAACACTGAAGCTTTCTTT	CASSLNGANTEAFF
NA	TRBV11-2	NA	TRBJ2-2	12	TGTGCCAGCAGCTACCACACCCGGGAGCTGTTTTTT	CASSYHTRELFF
NA	TRBV7-2	TRBD2	TRBJ2-3	16	TGTGCCTCAAGACTAGCGGGGGGGCGGGTCACAGATACGCAGTATTTT	CASRLAGGRVTDTQYF
once	TRBV10-3	NA	TRBJ2-1	11	TGTGCCATCAGTGTGAAGCTTGAGCAGTTCTTC	CAISVKLEQFF
once	TRBV18	NA	TRBJ1-1	13	TGTGCCAGCTCATCCTACCTGAACACTGAAGCTTTCTTT	CASSSYLNTEAFF
NA	TRBV27	NA	TRBJ1-5	13	TGTGCCAGCAGGGCACAGGCGGTCCAGCCCCAGCATTTT	CASRAQAVQPQHF
NA	TRBV28	TRBD2	TRBJ2-2	17	TGTGCCAGCATTTCAAGGCTAGCGGGGAACACCGGGGGGGAGCTGTTTTTT	CASISRLAGNTGGELFF
NA	TRBV5-6	TRBD2	TRBJ2-4	18	TGTGCCAGCAGCCAGGGACTAGCGGACTCACTAGCCAAAAACATTCAGTACTTC	CASSQGLADSLAKNIQYF
NA	TRBV2	TRBD1	TRBJ1-5	15	TGTGCCAGCAGTGCCGGACAGGAAAGCAATCAGCCCCAGCATTTT	CASSAGQESNQPQHF
NA	TRBV12-5	NA	TRBJ1-6	15	TGTGCTAGTGGTTTGGGAGGCGCCTATAATTCACCCCTCCACTTT	CASGLGGAYNSPLHF
NA	TRBV5-4	NA	TRBJ1-1	17	TGTGCCAGCAGCCCCCCTGGGGCCCACCTCATGAACACTGAAGCTTTCTTT	CASSPPGAHLMNTEAFF
NA	TRBV4-1	TRBD1	TRBJ1-2	14	TGCGCCAGCAGCCAAGAAAGGGACAGCTATGGCTACACCTTC	CASSQERDSYGYTF
NA	TRBV4-3	NA	TRBJ2-7	13	TGCGCCAGCAGCCTAAGAGGCGGGTACGAGCAGTACTTC	CASSLRGGYEQYF
NA	TRBV4-3	NA	TRBJ1-3	15	TGCGCCAGCAGCCAAGATATATCCTCCGGAAACACCATATATTTT	CASSQDISSGNTIYF
NA	TRBV30	NA	TRBJ2-7	13	TGTGCCTGGAGTGGAGGTGGCGGGGATGGGCAGTACTTC	CAWSGGGGDGQYF
NA	TRBV19	TRBD1	TRBJ1-2	16	TGTGCCACCCAGGGTGGACCTTCGACAGGGAACTATGGCTACACCTTC	CATQGGPSTGNYGYTF
NA	TRBV28	NA	TRBJ1-2	12	TGTGCCAGCAGTTTAAGAGGGGGTGGCTACACCTTC	CASSLRGGGYTF
NA	TRBV30	NA	TRBJ1-1	13	TGTGCCTGGAGTCCAGATAGTGGGGAGGGTGCTTTCTTT	CAWSPDSGEGAFF
NA	TRBV29-1	NA	TRBJ1-2	15	TGCAGCGTTGAAATCCCCAGGGGATTAAGCTATGGCTACACCTTC	CSVEIPRGLSYGYTF
NA	TRBV6-5	TRBD1	TRBJ1-2	15	TGTGCCAGCAGCCTCGAACCTGGACAGGTTAATGGCTACACCTTC	CASSLEPGQVNGYTF
once	TRBV2	NA	TRBJ2-2	14	TGTGCCAGCATTGGGAACAGGGTTGTCGGGGAGCTGTTTTTT	CASIGNRVVGELFF
few	TRBV20-1	NA	TRBJ1-1	9	TGCAGTGCCGACAGTGAAGCTTTCTTT	CSADSEAFF
NA	TRBV5-4	TRBD2	TRBJ2-1	16	TGTGCCAGCAGCTTACGCGGGGGGACCCTCTACAATGAGCAGTTCTTC	CASSLRGGTLYNEQFF
NA	TRBV30	NA	TRBJ1-3	14	TGTGCCTGGAGTGCTCTTAGTTGGGGAAACACCATATATTTT	CAWSALSWGNTIYF
NA	TRBV19	NA	TRBJ2-3	12	TGTGCCAGTAGTCCACCCAGGGATACGCAGTATTTT	CASSPPRDTQYF
NA	TRBV12-5	NA	TRBJ1-6	18	TGTGCTAGTGGTTTTATCCCTTTGGAGTCCCGACCGGATTCACCCCTCCACTTT	CASGFIPLESRPDSPLHF
NA	TRBV5-4	TRBD2	TRBJ2-1	18	TGTGCCAGCAGCTCCCCAGGGATAGCTAGCGGGGGGGCTTTTGAGCAGTTCTTC	CASSSPGIASGGAFEQFF
NA	TRBV7-2	TRBD1	TRBJ2-7	13	TGTGCCAGCAGACTAGACAGGGCTGGGGAGCAGTACTTC	CASRLDRAGEQYF
NA	TRBV12-5	NA	TRBJ1-4	20	TGTGCTAGTGGTTTGGTACCGTCTCAGGAGGTAACCCGGTTTAATGAAAAACTGTTTTTT	CASGLVPSQEVTRFNEKLFF
NA	TRBV4-3	TRBD2	TRBJ2-5	16	TGCGCCAGCAGCCAAGATTTGCGGGGGGTCGGGGAGACCCAGTACTTC	CASSQDLRGVGETQYF
NA	TRBV5-4	TRBD2	TRBJ2-3	16	TGTGCCAGCAGCCCGTTAGCGGGGGGGGCCACAGATACGCAGTATTTT	CASSPLAGGATDTQYF
NA	TRBV6-5	NA	TRBJ1-5	14	TGTGCCAGCAGTTACTATCCGGGGGATCAGCCCCAGCATTTT	CASSYYPGDQPQHF
NA	TRBV5-4	NA	TRBJ1-2	14	TGTGCCAGCAGCTTGGCAGGGGCGCGGTATGGCTACACCTTC	CASSLAGARYGYTF
NA	TRBV6-5	NA	TRBJ1-1	14	TGTGCCAGCAGTTACGACTTGATGAACACTGAAGCTTTCTTT	CASSYDLMNTEAFF
NA	TRBV7-9	NA	TRBJ1-4	15	TGTGCCAGCAGCTTAGACGGGGGATTGGGAGAAAAACTGTTTTTT	CASSLDGGLGEKLFF
NA	TRBV5-6	NA	TRBJ1-2	13	TGTGCCAGCAGCGACCCTGAGGGGGATGGCTACACCTTC	CASSDPEGDGYTF
once	TRBV23-1	NA	TRBJ2-2	15	TGCGCCAGCAGTCACAACAGGGTAGACACCGGGGAGCTGTTTTTT	CASSHNRVDTGELFF
NA	TRBV16	TRBD1	TRBJ1-3	15	TGTGCCAGCAGCCAAGACAGGGGGCAAGGAAACACCATATATTTT	CASSQDRGQGNTIYF
NA	TRBV7-9	NA	TRBJ1-5	14	TGTGCCAGCAGTCCTGTCCAGGGCCATCAGCCCCAGCATTTT	CASSPVQGHQPQHF
NA	TRBV11-2	TRBD2	TRBJ2-7	12	TGTGCCAGCAGCCGGGGGGCCTACGAGCAGTACTTC	CASSRGAYEQYF
NA	TRBV9	NA	TRBJ1-1	16	TGTGCCAGCAGCGTAGCCCCCTCGGGGGGTAGGACTGAAGCTTTCTTT	CASSVAPSGGRTEAFF
NA	TRBV7-6	NA	TRBJ2-1	15	TGTGCCAGCAGCCCCCCGCGGGGAGGTTACAATGAGCAGTTCTTC	CASSPPRGGYNEQFF
NA	TRBV5-4	TRBD2	TRBJ2-3	15	TGTGCCAGCAGCTCTTTAGCGGGGGGGGCAGATACGCAGTATTTT	CASSSLAGGADTQYF
NA	TRBV6-1	TRBD1	TRBJ1-1	13	TGTGCCAGCAGTCTAGGACAGGGTACTGAAGCTTTCTTT	CASSLGQGTEAFF
NA	TRBV11-2	TRBD2	TRBJ2-3	16	TGTGCCAGCAGCTCTCCGGGTAGCGGGGCCACAGATACGCAGTATTTT	CASSSPGSGATDTQYF
NA	TRBV19	TRBD1	TRBJ1-4	15	TGTGCCAGTAGTGTTACAGGGGTCTCTAATGAAAAACTGTTTTTT	CASSVTGVSNEKLFF
NA	TRBV6-5	NA	TRBJ1-2	15	TGTGCCAGCAGTTTGACACAATCTATGGCTACCGGCTACACCTTC	CASSLTQSMATGYTF